These 21 T cell receptor beta chains were sequenced from one sample in a study of regulatory T cells in long-lasting Graves disease. Through Arm-PCR of CDR3 regions and iRepertoire HTBI primers, TCR beta libraries were built. TCRdb independently ran MiXCR on the multiplex PCR reads; one entry per CDR3 protein. The sample has about 460,000 distinct CDR3 sequences; 22% are singletons. Time point in this sample: persistent/refractory GD, antithyroid drugs over 5 years with positive TRAb. PBMCs were the source of the RNA used for TCR sequencing. This sample comprised peripheral blood mononuclear cells (PBMCs), obtained when the disease was refractory, from a patient treated with antithyroid drugs. The receptors shown here come from a female donor with Graves disease.

This clonotype is a singleton in its sample. The chain carries TRBV11-2 and TRBJ1-4, with TRBD1 identical over 10 bases. This CDR3 has 14 amino acids. V was clipped by 8 bases and J by 8 bases; unmatched bases: 8. Germline V gene data show CDR1 as SGHAT and CDR2 as FQNNGV. The CDR3 loop reads CASGRDRGGEKLFF. In nucleotides, the CDR3 is TGTGCCAGCGGCCGGGACAGGGGAGGCGAAAAACTGTTTTTT.

This clonotype was recorded a few times. The chain employs TRBV4-2 and TRBJ1-2; possibly TRBD1 for D (5 bases). The CDR3 spans 14 residues. The V and J ends lost 0 bases and 4 bases respectively, with 9 bases between them. Germline values: CDR1 LGHNA, CDR2 YNFKEQ. CDR3 DNA: TGTGCCAGCAGCCAAGACGGGGGGACCTATGGCTACACCTTC. Its protein is CASSQDGGTYGYTF.

Comments on this clonotype: Since a much larger clone is just one base distant, this may be a read error. As DNA, the CDR3 is TGTGCCAGCAGTTACTCGAGCGAATCCTACGAGCAGTACTTC. Protein product: CASSYSSESYEQYF. V and J are TRBV6-2 or TRBV6-3 and TRBJ2-7; no clear D. Trimming took off 0 bases at V and 1 base at J, with 7 bases between the two ends. Germline CDR1 and CDR2: MNHEY and SVGEGT. The CDR3 consists of 14 residues.

This sequence joins TRBV19 and TRBJ1-4; 10 bases align to TRBD1. There are 11 residues in the CDR3. V dropped 6 bases and J dropped 16; count of bases not matched to a gene: 5. CDR1 and CDR2 from the germline V gene are LNHDA and SQIVND (reference sequence). The CDR3 reads CASRGQGTWFF. The CDR3 DNA follows: TGTGCCAGTAGGGGACAGGGGACCTGGTTTTTT.

As for this clonotype: Being one base from a much bigger clone, this may be a read error. This chain connects TRBV6-2 or TRBV6-3 to TRBJ1-2; the D is unclear. The V gene lost 4 bases and the J gene lost 0 bases, with 18 bases spanning the gap. Germline lookup yields CDR1 MNHEY and CDR2 SVGEGT. CDR3 size: 17 residues. The CDR3: CASSFYGPDPSNYGYTF. As DNA, the CDR3 is TGTGCCAGCAGTTTTTACGGTCCGGACCCATCTAACTATGGCTACACCTTC.

This clonotype was seen just once. With a much larger clone just one base away, this may be a read error. The chain is built from TRBV19 and TRBJ2-6, with 8 nucleotides matching TRBD1. This CDR3 has 16 amino acids. Germline CDR1 LNHDA, CDR2 SQIVND (reference sequence). CDR3 nucleotides: TGTGCCAGTAGTAGGGACAGGCCATCTGAGGCCAACGTCCTGACTTTC. It translates to CASSRDRPSEANVLTF.

The V and J genes are TRBV7-8 and TRBJ2-2; 7 bases agree with TRBD2. Trimming cost V 5 bases and J 7 bases; bases outside gene matches: 16. The CDR3 consists of 17 residues. Germline CDR1 and CDR2: SGHVS and FQNEAQ. The CDR3 bases are TGTGCCAGCAGCCTCCGGAGAGCGGGAAGTTCTGACGGGGAGCTGTTTTTT. Translated: CASSLRRAGSSDGELFF.

Only a few counts were recorded for this clonotype. V usage is TRBV5-1 and J usage is TRBJ1-1; 9 bases align to TRBD1. Germline assignment: CDR1 SGHRS and CDR2 YFSETQ. Trimming took 2 bases from V and 3 from J; bases not matched to a gene: 5. The CDR3 is 15 amino acids. The CDR3 DNA reads as TGCGCCAGCAGCTTCTCGGACAGGGGCCACACTGAAGCTTTCTTT. The encoded protein is CASSFSDRGHTEAFF.

The chain uses TRBV24-1 and TRBJ1-1; no clear D. The CDR3 totals 12 residues. Per germline, CDR1 KGHDR and CDR2 SFDVKD. Trimming pared 2 bases from V and 3 bases from J, leaving 3 bases between. CDR3 nucleotide sequence: TGTGCCACCAGTGATTACGACACTGAAGCTTTCTTT. Amino acid sequence: CATSDYDTEAFF.

This clonotype was detected ten times or more. CDR3 DNA sequence: TGTGCCAGCAGCAACCCCGGGACAGGGGCGCAAGCTAACTATGGCTACACCTTC. Translation: CASSNPGTGAQANYGYTF. The chain carries TRBV12-3 or TRBV12-4 and TRBJ1-2; 10 nucleotides align to TRBD1. The J segment lost 0 bases and the V segment lost 6 bases, leaving 13 bases of the junction unmatched. This CDR3 is 18 amino acids long.

This clonotype occurred many times. V usage is TRBV24-1 and J usage is TRBJ1-1; D not resolved. The V gene's germline CDR1 is KGHDR and CDR2 SFDVKD. This CDR3 has 13 amino acids. The V end was cut by 2 bases, the J end by 4 bases, with 7 bases between. The chain's CDR3 is CATSDSVGTEAFF. In DNA, the CDR3 is TGTGCCACCAGTGATTCAGTCGGCACTGAAGCTTTCTTT.

This clonotype was picked up a small number of times. This chain joins TRBV6-1 and TRBJ1-3, with D perhaps TRBD1 (5 bases). The CDR3 sequence is 15 residues long. Trimming pared 1 base from V and 2 bases from J, leaving 9 bases between. CDR1 and CDR2 from the germline V gene are MNHNS and SASEGT. CDR3 sequence (DNA): TGTGCCAGCAGTGAAGGCCCAGGGCCTGGAAACACCATATATTTT. Translating gives CASSEGPGPGNTIYF.

The table lists this clonotype with many counts. The chain is built from TRBV28 and TRBJ1-5; a possible D gene is TRBD1 (5 bases). This CDR3 comprises 13 residues. The V gene lost 4 bases and the J gene lost 7 bases, with 11 bases spanning the gap. Per the germline V gene, CDR1 is MDHEN and CDR2 is SYDVKM. The CDR3 here is CASSSTTVQPQHF. The CDR3 DNA reads TGTGCCAGCAGTTCCACGACAGTCCAGCCCCAGCATTTT.

This clonotype appeared a few times. The V and J genes are TRBV12-3 or TRBV12-4 and TRBJ1-5, with D possibly matching TRBD1 (5 bases). With 4 bases removed from V and 6 bases from J, the gap between germline ends came to 25 bases. This CDR3 is 18 amino acids long. This CDR3 is CASSSTSHRGRDGQPQHF. DNA for the CDR3: TGTGCCAGCAGTTCTACCTCTCACCGGGGCCGAGATGGTCAGCCCCAGCATTTT.

The rearrangement links TRBV28 to TRBJ2-2; possibly TRBD1 or TRBD2 for D (7 bases each). Germline values: CDR1 MDHEN, CDR2 SYDVKM. CDR3 size: 15 residues. V shed 8 bases and J shed 3 bases, with 16 bases lying between them. CDR3 bases: TGTGCCAGCGTTCTGGGAGGGACAGACACCGGGGAGCTGTTTTTT. It codes for CASVLGGTDTGELFF. Based on the CDR3 plus reference TRBV28 and TRBJ2-2, the full variable domain is DVKVTQSSRYLVKRTGEKVFLECVQDMDHENMFWYRQDPGLGLRLIYFSYDVKMKEKGDIPEGYSVSREKKERFSLILESASTNQTSMYLCASVLGGTDTGELFFGEGSRLTVL.

This clonotype was seen at least ten times. The J gene is TRBJ2-5, the V gene TRBV28; D may be TRBD2 (5 bases). Per germline, CDR1 MDHEN and CDR2 SYDVKM. V gave up 5 bases and J gave up 9 bases, with 13 bases separating them. The CDR3 totals 12 residues. In DNA form, the CDR3 reads TGTGCCAGCAGTCCTTCCCCGAGGGCCCAGTACTTC. Protein product: CASSPSPRAQYF.

This clonotype was counted at least ten times. V is TRBV28 and J is TRBJ1-2; unclear D gene. This CDR3 contains 11 residues. The V and J ends lost 2 bases and 3 bases respectively, with 1 base between them. CDR1 MDHEN and CDR2 SYDVKM come from the germline V gene. CDR3 sequence reads: CASSLDYGYTF. DNA for the CDR3: TGTGCCAGCAGTTTAGACTATGGCTACACCTTC.

The rearrangement joins TRBV3-1 to TRBJ2-7; D might be TRBD1 or TRBD2, each matching 6 bases. The germline V and J ends were trimmed by 7 bases and 2 bases, with 18 bases remaining between them. Germline V gene sequence: CDR1 LGHDT, CDR2 YNNKEL (reference sequence). CDR3 length: 15 amino acids. The CDR3 here is CASTQGPSATYEQYF. CDR3 nucleotides: TGTGCCAGCACCCAGGGGCCTAGCGCTACCTACGAGCAGTACTTC.

The chain uses TRBV29-1 and TRBJ1-2, with TRBD1 identical over 8 bases. The CDR3 consists of 12 residues. Germline CDR1 is SQVTM and CDR2 is ANQGSEA. The CDR3 is CRWAGGDYGYTF. As DNA, the CDR3 is TGCAGGTGGGCAGGGGGCGACTATGGCTACACCTTC.

This clonotype was seen ten or more times. This chain connects TRBV2 to TRBJ1-2, with 7 bases lining up with TRBD1. CDR3 length: 13 amino acids. Germline V gene sequence: CDR1 SNHLY, CDR2 FYNNEI. V dropped 8 bases and J dropped 2; count of bases not matched to a gene: 5. The CDR3 here is CASARDSNYGYTF. The DNA for the CDR3 is TGTGCCAGCGCGAGGGACAGCAACTATGGCTACACCTTC.

This clonotype was counted between two and nine times. This chain uses TRBV7-3 with TRBJ1-5; D is uncertain. The CDR3 length is 14 residues. The V gene lost 5 bases and the J gene lost 6 bases, with 14 bases spanning the gap. Germline-derived CDR1 and CDR2 are SGHTA and FQGTGA. CDR3 coding DNA: TGTGCCAGCAGCCCCGGGGAAGGCTGTCAGCCCCAGCATTTT. It yields the protein CASSPGEGCQPQHF.